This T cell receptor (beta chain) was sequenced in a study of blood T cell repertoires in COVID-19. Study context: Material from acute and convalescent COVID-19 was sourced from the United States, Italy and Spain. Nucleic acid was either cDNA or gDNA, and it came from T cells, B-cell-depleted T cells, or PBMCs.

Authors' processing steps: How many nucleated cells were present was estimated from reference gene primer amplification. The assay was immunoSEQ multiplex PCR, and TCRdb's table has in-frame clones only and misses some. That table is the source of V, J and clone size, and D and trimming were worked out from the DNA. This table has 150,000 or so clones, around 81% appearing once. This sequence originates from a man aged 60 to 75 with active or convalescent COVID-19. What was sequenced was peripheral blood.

The CDR3 DNA reads as TGTGCCAGCAGCGTCTCTAGCGTACCCTACGAGCAGTACTTC. Translating it yields CASSVSSVPYEQYF. This chain uses TRBV9 with TRBJ2-7, with D perhaps matching TRBD2 (6 bases). This CDR3 comprises 14 residues. The V and J ends lost 2 bases and 2 bases respectively, with 11 bases between them. In germline, CDR1 is SGDLS, CDR2 YYNGEE.